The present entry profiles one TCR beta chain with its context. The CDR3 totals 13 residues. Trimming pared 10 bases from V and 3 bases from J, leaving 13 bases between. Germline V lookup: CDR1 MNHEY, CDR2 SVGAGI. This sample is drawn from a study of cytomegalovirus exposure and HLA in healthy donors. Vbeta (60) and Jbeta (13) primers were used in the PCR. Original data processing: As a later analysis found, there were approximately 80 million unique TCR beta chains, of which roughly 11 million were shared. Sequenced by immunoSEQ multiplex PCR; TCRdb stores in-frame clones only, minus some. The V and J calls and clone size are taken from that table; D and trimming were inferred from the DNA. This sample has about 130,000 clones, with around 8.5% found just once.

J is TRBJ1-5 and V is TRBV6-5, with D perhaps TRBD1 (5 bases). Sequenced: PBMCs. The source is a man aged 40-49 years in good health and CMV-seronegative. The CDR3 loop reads CATQGFPNQPQHF. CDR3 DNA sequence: TGTGCCACCCAGGGTTTCCCCAATCAGCCCCAGCATTTT.